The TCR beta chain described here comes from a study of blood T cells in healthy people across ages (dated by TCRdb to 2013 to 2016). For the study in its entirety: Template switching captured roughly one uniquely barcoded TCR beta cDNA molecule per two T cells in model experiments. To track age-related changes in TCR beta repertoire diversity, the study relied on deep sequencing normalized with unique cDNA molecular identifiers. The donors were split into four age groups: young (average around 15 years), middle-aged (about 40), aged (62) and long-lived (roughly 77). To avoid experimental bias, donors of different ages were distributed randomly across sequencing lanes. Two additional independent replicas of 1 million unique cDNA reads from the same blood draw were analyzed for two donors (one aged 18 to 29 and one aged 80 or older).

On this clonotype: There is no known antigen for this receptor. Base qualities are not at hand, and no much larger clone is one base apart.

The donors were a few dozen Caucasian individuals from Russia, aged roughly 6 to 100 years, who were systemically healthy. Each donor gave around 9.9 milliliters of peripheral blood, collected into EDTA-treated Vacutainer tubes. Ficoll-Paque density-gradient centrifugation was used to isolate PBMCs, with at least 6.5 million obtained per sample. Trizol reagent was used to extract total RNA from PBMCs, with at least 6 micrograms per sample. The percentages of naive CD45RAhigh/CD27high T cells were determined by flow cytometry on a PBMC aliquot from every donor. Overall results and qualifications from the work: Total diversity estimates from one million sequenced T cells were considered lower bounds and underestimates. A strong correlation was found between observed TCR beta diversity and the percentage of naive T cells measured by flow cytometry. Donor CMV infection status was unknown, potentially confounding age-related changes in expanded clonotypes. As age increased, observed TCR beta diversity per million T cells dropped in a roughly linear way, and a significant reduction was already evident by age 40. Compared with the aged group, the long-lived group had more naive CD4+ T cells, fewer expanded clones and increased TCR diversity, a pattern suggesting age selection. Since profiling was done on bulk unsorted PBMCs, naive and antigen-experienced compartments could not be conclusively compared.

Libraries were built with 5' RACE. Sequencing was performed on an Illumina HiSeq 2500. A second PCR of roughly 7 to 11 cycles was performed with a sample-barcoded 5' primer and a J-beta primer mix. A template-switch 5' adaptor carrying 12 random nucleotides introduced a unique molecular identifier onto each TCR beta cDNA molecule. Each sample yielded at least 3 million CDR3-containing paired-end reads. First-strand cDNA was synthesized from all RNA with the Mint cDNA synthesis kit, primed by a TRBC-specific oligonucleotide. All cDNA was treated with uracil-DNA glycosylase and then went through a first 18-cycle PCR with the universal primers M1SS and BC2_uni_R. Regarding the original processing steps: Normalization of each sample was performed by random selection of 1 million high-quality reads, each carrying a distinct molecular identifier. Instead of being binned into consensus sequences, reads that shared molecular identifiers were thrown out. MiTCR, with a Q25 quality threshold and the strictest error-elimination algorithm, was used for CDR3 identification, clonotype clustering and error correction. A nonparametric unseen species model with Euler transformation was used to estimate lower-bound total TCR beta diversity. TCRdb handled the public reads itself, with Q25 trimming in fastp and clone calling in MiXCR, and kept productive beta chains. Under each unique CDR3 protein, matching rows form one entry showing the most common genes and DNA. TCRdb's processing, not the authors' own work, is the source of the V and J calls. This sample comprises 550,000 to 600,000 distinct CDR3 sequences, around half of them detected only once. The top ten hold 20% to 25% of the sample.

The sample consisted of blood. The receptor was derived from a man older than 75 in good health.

The CDR3 sequence is CSARGTVGANVLTF. The nucleotide sequence is given as TGCAGTGCTCGGGGGACAGTTGGGGCCAACGTCCTGACTTTC. This chain is built from TRBV20-1 and TRBJ2-6, and the D gene may be TRBD1, 7 bases matching. The CDR3 numbers 14 residues from cysteine through phenylalanine. Only CDR3 DNA is held: 42 bases, read in frame from base 1. Reading the germline V gene (reference sequence) gives CDR1 DFQATT and CDR2 SNEGSKA. V is pared back by 5 bases and J by 3 bases, with 11 bases lying between the germline termini.